In its sample, the clone carrying this T cell receptor beta chain was seen many times. Sample-barcoded 5' priming and a J-beta primer mix drove a second PCR of about 7 to 12 cycles. TCRdb passed the 5' RACE reads through MiXCR, listing each CDR3 protein once. The profile shows about 930,000 distinct CDR3 sequences, 29% of them singletons. This record belongs to a study of blood T cells in healthy people across ages. Looking at the study overall: Template switching captured about one barcoded beta molecule per two T cells.

These data also featured in a second study, about T cells of mothers and their children. As that report states: The people who donated were three healthy Caucasian mothers and their six children. Each 15 ul cDNA reaction used about 1.5 ug RNA; all RNA was used. None of the identified T cell clones proved to be persistent microchimeric clones.

Sequencing was performed on blood. The receptor was isolated from a woman between 40 and 50 years old in good health.

Here the CDR3 reads CASSFIPSVYEQYF. The CDR3 bases are TGTGCCAGCAGTTTTATACCGTCCGTTTACGAGCAGTACTTC. This chain joins TRBV28 and TRBJ2-7; D is undetermined. The ends were cut back, 3 bases at V and 4 bases at J, with 13 bases in the middle. Germline V gene data show CDR1 as MDHEN and CDR2 as SYDVKM. The CDR3 is 14 residues long.